The 23 T cell receptor beta chains below were found in one sample sequenced in a study of beta chain features in type 1 diabetes. No cognate antigen is known for these TCRs. Overall study findings and caveats: TCRB CDR3s from Type 1 diabetes patients were moderately but significantly shorter in all four CD4+ subsets.

cDNA synthesis used the whole RNA isolate, giving expressed TCRB sequences. Clones were sequenced by immunoSEQ multiplex PCR, and TCRdb holds only the in-frame ones, with some missing. The data show around 600,000 clones, with 9.5% to 15% seen just once and around 0.12% held by the top ten. Input material: naive CD4+ T cells from blood. Receptors originate from a man aged 25-45 years with type 1 diabetes.

This rearrangement joins TRBV7-9 to TRBJ2-5; no reliable D call. The CDR3 is made up of 12 amino acids. CDR1 and CDR2 (germline): SEHNR, FQNEAQ (reference sequence). With 4 bases removed from V and 1 base from J, the gap between germline ends came to 4 bases. CDR3 loop: CASSSVQETQYF. Here the CDR3 DNA reads TGTGCCAGCAGCTCTGTCCAAGAGACCCAGTACTTC.

V usage is TRBV28 and J usage is TRBJ1-6; D perhaps matches TRBD1 (6 bases). There are 12 residues in the CDR3. Germline lookup yields CDR1 MDHEN and CDR2 SYDVKM. CDR3 in amino acids: CRGSSGNSPLHF. The CDR3 DNA is TGTAGGGGGTCTTCGGGGAATTCACCCCTCCACTTT.

The chain employs TRBV27 and TRBJ2-1; tentative D call: TRBD1 (5 bases). The CDR3 is made up of 12 amino acids. Germline CDR1 MNHEY, CDR2 SMNVEV (reference sequence). V shed 3 bases and J shed 10 bases, with 10 bases lying between them. The CDR3 sequence is CASSFWGREQFF. CDR3 in DNA: TGTGCCAGCAGTTTTTGGGGCCGGGAGCAGTTCTTC.

This clone was seen a few times. This specimen includes other DNA sequences encoding the same CDR3. The V and J genes are TRBV4-3 and TRBJ2-3; D may be TRBD1 (5 bases). With 0 bases removed from V and 6 bases from J, the gap between germline ends came to 10 bases. Per the germline V gene, CDR1 is LGHNA and CDR2 is YSLEER. This CDR3 is 14 amino acids long. The CDR3 reads CASSQDRARDTQYF. CDR3 bases: TGCGCCAGCAGCCAAGACAGGGCACGGGATACGCAGTATTTT.

Only a few counts were recorded for this clone. The chain is built from TRBV4-3 and TRBJ1-2; 8 bases agree with TRBD1. Germline CDR1 and CDR2: LGHNA and YSLEER. V shed 4 bases, J shed 5 bases, and the junction held 9 bases outside the gene matches. This CDR3 comprises 15 residues. The CDR3 protein is CASSPRNRGIYGYTF. In DNA, the CDR3 is TGCGCCAGCAGCCCCCGGAACAGGGGGATATATGGCTACACCTTC.

In regard to this clone: Different DNA sequences within this sample yield the same CDR3. The chain uses TRBV5-1 and TRBJ1-1; D not resolved. The CDR3 covers 13 residues. Germline CDR1 SGHRS, CDR2 YFSETQ. V was trimmed by 7 bases and J by 1 base, leaving 11 bases between them. This chain's CDR3 is CASSLTANTEAFF. The CDR3 nucleotides read TGCGCCAGCTCCCTTACAGCGAACACTGAAGCTTTCTTT.

This chain joins TRBV14 and TRBJ1-6, with no clear D. The CDR3 extends over 17 amino acids. V gave up 3 bases and J gave up 8 bases, with 20 bases separating them. Per the germline V gene, CDR1 is SGHDN and CDR2 is FVKESK. The CDR3 DNA reads TGTGCCAGCAGCCACCTCCCGAGGTCCACGGCGGATTCACCCCTCCACTTT. As protein: CASSHLPRSTADSPLHF.

This chain links TRBV6-5 with TRBJ1-1; D unclear. Germline CDR1 MNHEY, CDR2 SVGAGI. Trimming removed 6 bases at V and 1 base at J, with 12 bases between. This CDR3 has 14 residues. CDR3 sequence: CASSGRRKNTEAFF. The CDR3 region has the DNA TGTGCCAGCAGCGGTAGGAGAAAGAACACTGAAGCTTTCTTT.

The chain has TRBV7-9 and TRBJ2-1, with TRBD2 matching over 16 bases. V trimming: 5 bases; J trimming: 7 bases; junction bases outside the gene matches: 8. The CDR3 length is 17 residues. The V gene's germline CDR1 is SEHNR and CDR2 FQNEAQ (reference sequence). CDR3 in amino acids: CASSKGLAGGPRNEQFF. CDR3 in DNA: TGTGCCAGCAGCAAGGGACTAGCGGGGGGGCCGAGGAATGAGCAGTTCTTC.

On this clone itself: The identical CDR3 is also encoded by other nucleotide sequences in the sample. The rearrangement uses TRBV5-6 and TRBJ1-5; D gene uncertain. The V gene lost 0 bases and the J gene lost 4 bases, with 5 bases spanning the gap. The CDR3 covers 13 residues. Germline V CDR1 and CDR2: SGHDT, YYEEEE. The CDR3 DNA reads TGTGCCAGCAGCTTGGACCGAAATCAGCCCCAGCATTTT. Translated, it gives CASSLDRNQPQHF.

In this sample, this clone turned up a few times. This chain uses TRBV19 with TRBJ2-5; no clear D. The germline V gene encodes CDR1 LNHDA and CDR2 SQIVND (reference sequence). Deletions cut 3 bases from V and 1 base from J, with 15 bases between. This CDR3 is built from 16 residues. The chain's CDR3 is CASSMTGSFLQETQYF. The CDR3 DNA is TGTGCCAGTAGTATGACCGGATCTTTCCTCCAAGAGACCCAGTACTTC.

The chain has TRBV11-3 and TRBJ1-6; D is uncertain. The CDR3 has 14 amino acids. V was shortened by 2 bases and J by 9 bases, with 11 bases between the two germline ends. CDR1 and CDR2 from the germline V gene are SGHNT and YENEEA. The CDR3 loop is CASSLMEGLSPLHF. The CDR3 DNA follows: TGTGCCAGCAGCTTAATGGAGGGCCTTTCACCCCTCCACTTT.

This clone was counted only a few times. The CDR3 DNA reads TGTGCCAGCAGCTGGGAGGAAGCTTTCTTT. Residues: CASSWEEAFF. The rearrangement links TRBV11-1 to TRBJ1-1; D unresolved. This CDR3 has 10 amino acids. Germline CDR1 and CDR2: SGHAT and FQDESV (reference sequence). Between the trimmed V and J ends, which lost 4 bases and 8 bases, there was a span of 5 bases.

This clone was seen only a few times. Other DNA sequences of this sample code for an identical CDR3. The chain joins TRBV2 to TRBJ1-2; 7 nucleotides line up with TRBD1. The CDR3 is 14 amino acids. V lost 3 bases, J lost 2 bases, and 3 bases stayed unmatched. CDR1 and CDR2 (germline): SNHLY, FYNNEI. The CDR3: CASSDGRGNYGYTF. CDR3 coding DNA: TGTGCCAGCAGTGACGGCAGGGGGAACTATGGCTACACCTTC.

This clone was counted only a few times. This chain connects TRBV5-6 to TRBJ2-7; the match to TRBD1 covers 7 bases. Germline CDR1 SGHDT, CDR2 YYEEEE. The CDR3 has 14 amino acids. Trimming at V came to 3 bases and at J to 4 bases, leaving 7 bases not matched to a gene. The CDR3 is CASSWAGQVYEQYF. Here the CDR3 DNA reads TGTGCCAGCAGCTGGGCCGGACAGGTGTACGAGCAGTACTTC. The full variable domain, in which reference TRBV5-6 and TRBJ2-7 provide the parts outside the CDR3, is DAGVTQSPTHLIKTRGQQVTLRCSPKSGHDTVSWYQQALGQGPQFIFQYYEEEERQRGNFPDRFSGHQFPNYSSELNVNALLLGDSALYLCASSWAGQVYEQYFGPGTRLTVT.

Only a few counts were recorded for this clone. The chain uses TRBV7-9 and TRBJ2-1; TRBD2 might be the D (5 bases). Germline CDR1 is SEHNR and CDR2 is FQNEAQ (reference sequence). The CDR3 consists of 15 residues. The V and J ends lost 2 bases and 2 bases respectively, with 10 bases between them. The chain's CDR3 is CASSLWRLPYNEQFF. The CDR3, as DNA: TGTGCCAGCAGCTTATGGAGGCTTCCCTACAATGAGCAGTTCTTC.

The chain is built from TRBV4-1 and TRBJ1-2; a weak D match, TRBD1 (5 bases). CDR3 length equals 14 residues. Per the germline V gene, CDR1 is MGHRA and CDR2 is YSYEKL. V was trimmed by 5 bases and J by 7 bases, leaving 17 bases between them. CDR3 residues: CASSSQSRGGGYTF. The CDR3 DNA sequence: TGCGCCAGCAGCTCCCAGTCGAGGGGTGGTGGCTACACCTTC.

This clone was detected only a few times. The chain has TRBV6-5 and TRBJ1-2; the match to TRBD1 covers 7 bases. The germline gives CDR1 MNHEY, CDR2 SVGAGI. The J segment lost 0 bases and the V segment lost 6 bases, leaving 7 bases of the junction unmatched. This CDR3 contains 15 residues. CDR3 residues: CASSRGTAANYGYTF. Here the CDR3 DNA reads TGTGCCAGCAGCCGAGGGACAGCCGCTAACTATGGCTACACCTTC.

This clone showed up just a few times. V gene TRBV27 combines with J gene TRBJ2-1; 9 bases are a match to TRBD2. The CDR3 spans 14 residues. V trimming: 5 bases; J trimming: 14 bases; junction bases outside the gene matches: 13. Germline CDR1 and CDR2: MNHEY and SMNVEV (reference sequence). DNA of the CDR3: TGTGCCAGCAGTCCCGGTGTAGCGGGGGTCGGTAAGTTCTTC. Amino acids: CASSPGVAGVGKFF.

V and J are TRBV19 and TRBJ2-1; TRBD2 agrees at 9 bases. Trimming at V came to 7 bases and at J to 7 bases, leaving 5 bases not matched to a gene. Germline loops: CDR1 LNHDA, CDR2 SQIVND (reference sequence). The CDR3 covers 13 residues. CDR3 DNA sequence: TGTGCCAGTACGCGGGGGGGCTGGAATGAGCAGTTCTTC. It specifies CASTRGGWNEQFF.

This clone was counted only a few times. J is TRBJ1-2 and V is TRBV29-1; TRBD1 aligns across 7 bases. The germline V gene has CDR1 SQVTM and CDR2 ANQGSEA. CDR3 length equals 14 residues. The V gene end was trimmed by 0 bases and the J gene end by 4 bases; junction bases not matched to a gene: 5. The chain's CDR3 is CSVEESGDSYGYTF. For the CDR3, the DNA is TGCAGCGTTGAAGAGTCGGGGGACAGCTATGGCTACACCTTC.

This rearrangement joins TRBV7-2 to TRBJ1-6; 7 nucleotides match TRBD1. Germline CDR1 is SGHTA and CDR2 is FQGNSA. Trimming removed 1 base from V and 10 bases from J; junction bases left unmatched: 10. This CDR3 has 16 amino acids. The CDR3 spells CASSLEGARGKSPLHF. CDR3 DNA sequence: TGTGCCAGCAGCTTAGAGGGGGCAAGAGGAAAATCACCCCTCCACTTT.

The chain combines TRBV7-3 with TRBJ2-3, with D perhaps TRBD1 or TRBD2 (5 bases each). Trimming stripped 4 bases from V and 1 base from J, with 15 bases between. The CDR3 is 16 amino acids. CDR1 and CDR2 (germline): SGHTA, FQGTGA. CDR3 residues: CASSSSRGSGTDTQYF. In DNA, the CDR3 is TGTGCCAGCAGCTCCTCGAGGGGCAGCGGCACAGATACGCAGTATTTT. The whole variable domain, remainder taken from reference TRBV7-3 and TRBJ2-3, is GAGVSQTPSNKVTEKGKYVELRCDPISGHTALYWYRQSLGQGPEFLIYFQGTGAADDSGLPNDRFFAVRPEGSVSTLKIQRTERGDSAVYLCASSSSRGSGTDTQYFGPGTRLTVL.